Each of the 17 T cell receptor beta chains below was sequenced from the same sample in a study of T cells in Graves' hyperthyroidism and ophthalmopathy (dated by TCRdb to between 2017 and 2020). Libraries were prepared through multiplex PCR. For sequencing, an Illumina HiSeq 2000 was employed. The TCR beta CDR3 regions were amplified from the RNA transcripts. For the first round of RT-PCR on the TCR CDR3, the HTBI primer set was used together with the Qiagen OneStep RT-PCR kit. The public sequencing data were trimmed at Q25 with fastp and processed into clonotypes with MiXCR by TCRdb, which kept only in-frame beta chains. CDR3 protein duplicates are merged, each entry listing the most common genes and DNA. The sample table lists approximately 740,000 distinct CDR3 sequences, 14% of them with a count of one. The top ten clonotypes cover 10% to 13% of the sample. What was sequenced was blood. These receptors were obtained from a woman aged 18-35 years with Graves' hyperthyroidism.

This clonotype was seen many times. The J gene is TRBJ2-1, the V gene TRBV11-3, with a weak D call TRBD2 (6 bases). This CDR3 comprises 14 residues. CDR1 is SGHNT and CDR2 is YENEEA in the germline V gene. Trimming shortened V by 0 bases and J by 10 bases, and 13 bases separated the two germline ends. The CDR3 loop is CASSLEPGSREQFF. The CDR3 DNA reads as TGTGCCAGCAGCTTAGAACCCGGGAGCAGGGAGCAGTTCTTC.

The table lists this clonotype with many counts. The CDR3 DNA is TGCAGTGCTAGAGGGTATGCCCCCAGTTACACTGAAGCTTTCTTT. Amino acids: CSARGYAPSYTEAFF. The chain joins TRBV20-1 to TRBJ1-1, with unresolved D. The ends were cut back, 1 base at V and 3 bases at J, with 15 bases in the middle. This CDR3 is built from 15 residues. Per the germline V gene, CDR1 is DFQATT and CDR2 is SNEGSKA (reference sequence).

This clonotype was counted ten times or more. The V gene is TRBV30, the J gene TRBJ1-5; D uncertain. CDR1 and CDR2 (germline): GTSNPN, SVGIG (reference sequence). Trimming left V 4 bases short and J 0 bases short, with 7 bases between. There are 13 residues in the CDR3. CDR3 in amino acids: CAWTEDSNQPQHF. DNA of the CDR3: TGTGCCTGGACTGAAGATAGCAATCAGCCCCAGCATTTT.

This clonotype was picked up a small number of times. The chain is built from TRBV12-3 or TRBV12-4 and TRBJ1-5, with 8 nucleotides matching TRBD1. The CDR3 covers 19 residues. Trimming at V came to 3 bases and at J to 6 bases, leaving 19 bases not matched to a gene. CDR3 in amino acids: CASSFSLGPGRGRGQPQHF. The DNA for the CDR3 is TGTGCCAGCAGTTTCTCTCTCGGGCCGGGCAGGGGGCGCGGTCAGCCCCAGCATTTT.

This clonotype showed up many times. V and J are TRBV12-3 or TRBV12-4 and TRBJ2-3; TRBD2 matches 7 bases. V gave up 1 base and J gave up 6 bases; unmatched junction bases: 7. The CDR3 runs to 15 residues. CDR3 bases: TGTGCCAGCAGTTTAGGAACTAGCGATTCTGATACGCAGTATTTT. Amino acid sequence: CASSLGTSDSDTQYF.

The sample holds many counts of this clonotype. This chain joins TRBV27 and TRBJ2-1, with 7 positions matching TRBD1. In germline, CDR1 is MNHEY, CDR2 SMNVEV (reference sequence). Trimming cost V 4 bases and J 7 bases; bases outside gene matches: 10. CDR3 length: 15 residues. CDR3 amino acids: CASSSIGGYVNEQFF. CDR3 in DNA: TGTGCCAGCAGTTCGATAGGGGGCTATGTAAATGAGCAGTTCTTC.

The V call is TRBV27, the J call TRBJ2-1, with 15 bases fitting TRBD2. The CDR3 extends over 15 amino acids. V trimming: 5 bases; J trimming: 9 bases; junction bases outside the gene matches: 5. Per the germline V gene, CDR1 is MNHEY and CDR2 is SMNVEV (reference sequence). The CDR3 DNA reads TGTGCCAGCAGTAACGGACTAGCGGGAGGGGTTGAGCAGTTCTTC. It is translated as CASSNGLAGGVEQFF.

This clonotype was found a few times. This CDR3 is CASSFSTGVYNEQFF. CDR3 coding DNA: TGTGCCAGCAGTTTTAGTACAGGGGTATACAATGAGCAGTTCTTC. The V and J genes are TRBV12-3 or TRBV12-4 and TRBJ2-1; 7 bases line up with TRBD1. After removal of 3 bases from V and 4 bases from J, the junction contained 6 bases not matched to a gene. The length of the CDR3 is 15 residues.

This clonotype was seen many times. This rearrangement joins TRBV2 to TRBJ2-2; D is uncertain. This CDR3 comprises 12 residues. The V gene's germline CDR1 is SNHLY and CDR2 FYNNEI. V gave up 6 bases and J gave up 7 bases, with 9 bases separating them. The CDR3 coding sequence is TGTGCCAGCAGGGCGTTGGGCGGGGAGCTGTTTTTT. This gives the protein CASRALGGELFF.

This clonotype has just a few counts. The V and J genes are TRBV6-1 and TRBJ1-1; a weak D match, TRBD1 (6 bases). Trimming took off 5 bases at V and 5 bases at J, with 15 bases between the two ends. CDR3 length: 14 residues. Germline CDR1 and CDR2: MNHNS and SASEGT. The chain's CDR3 is CASSRETGGTEAFF. The CDR3 DNA reads as TGTGCCAGCAGTCGAGAGACAGGTGGTACTGAAGCTTTCTTT.

In its sample, this clonotype was seen many times. V usage is TRBV20-1 and J usage is TRBJ2-7; D call uncertain. Germline lookup yields CDR1 DFQATT and CDR2 SNEGSKA (reference sequence). V lost 3 bases to trimming and J lost 2 bases, with 8 bases between them. The CDR3 covers 12 residues. The CDR3 bases are TGCAGTGCTAGTCGACCTACCTACGAGCAGTACTTC. It encodes CSASRPTYEQYF.

V is TRBV20-1 and J is TRBJ2-2; TRBD2 agrees at 8 bases. Unmatched junction bases numbered 8, after V lost 5 bases and J lost 3 bases. Germline CDR1 DFQATT, CDR2 SNEGSKA (reference sequence). The CDR3 contains 15 residues. This CDR3 reads CSASGTSGDTGELFF. Written as DNA, the CDR3 is TGCAGTGCTTCCGGGACTAGTGGGGACACCGGGGAGCTGTTTTTT.

The V call is TRBV2, the J call TRBJ2-7, with D perhaps matching TRBD1 (6 bases). CDR1 is SNHLY and CDR2 is FYNNEI in the germline V gene. Trimming took off 2 bases at V and 8 bases at J, with 16 bases between the two ends. The CDR3 covers 14 residues. CDR3: CASSELRTENKQYF. The CDR3 DNA reads TGTGCCAGCAGTGAATTGAGGACAGAGAATAAGCAGTACTTC.

V and J are TRBV4-1 and TRBJ1-3, with D possibly matching TRBD1 (5 bases). Between the trimmed V and J ends, which lost 2 bases and 0 bases, there was a span of 8 bases. The CDR3 is made up of 15 amino acids. The germline V gene has CDR1 MGHRA and CDR2 YSYEKL. CDR3 nucleotides: TGCGCCAGCAGCCAACAGGGCCTCTCTGGAAACACCATATATTTT. Encoded protein: CASSQQGLSGNTIYF.

Notes on this clonotype: This sequence may be a read error, since a much larger clone differs from it by one base. The DNA of the CDR3 is TGTGCCTGGGGGACAGCGATGGCCGGGGAGCTGTTTTTT. Its translation: CAWGTAMAGELFF. The rearrangement joins TRBV30 to TRBJ2-2; 7 bases are shared with TRBD1. The CDR3 sequence is 13 residues long. From germline, CDR1 is GTSNPN and CDR2 SVGIG (reference sequence). J gave up 6 bases and V 5 bases, and 6 bases lay outside the gene matches.

This clonotype was recorded many times. This chain joins TRBV7-2 and TRBJ2-5; 7 bases agree with TRBD2. The CDR3 length is 14 residues. Looked up from germline, CDR1 is SGHTA and CDR2 is FQGNSA. With 5 bases clipped from V and 1 base from J, the junction kept 4 bases outside the gene matches. This chain's CDR3 is CASSPSGTQETQYF. As DNA, the CDR3 is TGTGCCAGCAGCCCTAGCGGTACCCAAGAGACCCAGTACTTC.

This clonotype occurred many times. The V and J genes are TRBV18 and TRBJ1-5; tentative D call: TRBD1 (6 bases). The germline V gene encodes CDR1 KGHSH and CDR2 LQKENI. V lost 3 bases and J lost 7, with 13 bases in between. CDR3 length equals 14 residues. The CDR3 is CASSPRGGRQPQHF. CDR3 DNA: TGTGCCAGCTCACCGAGGGGGGGGCGGCAGCCCCAGCATTTT.